Listed below are T cell receptor beta chains from one sample, sequenced in a study of T-cell memory formation after mild COVID-19. TCRdb re-analysed the 5' RACE reads in MiXCR, keeping a single row per CDR3 protein. The sample consists of 450,000 to 650,000 distinct CDR3 sequences, less than 25% of them appearing once. Sequenced sample: PBMCs or a T cell subset sorted from them (not recorded which). The receptors were sampled from an adult woman who had mild COVID-19 (a few samples of this study predate the infection). Cell type and time point are not known. Both conserved end residues are part of each CDR3. A D gene is named only where the DNA matches it firmly. Clone size is not always given. Where it is, it says once, few, many or a class for expanded clones.

CDR3 length: 14
D gene: TRBD2
V gene: TRBV13
clone size: few
CDR3 protein: CASSGGLAGGEQFF

CDR3 length: 13
D gene: NA
V gene: TRBV2
clone size: NA
CDR3 protein: CASSAGFDNEQFF

CDR3 length: 14
D gene: TRBD2
V gene: TRBV6-6
clone size: once
CDR3 protein: CASRNLAGGETQYF

CDR3 length: 14
D gene: NA
V gene: TRBV9
clone size: many
CDR3 protein: CASSVGGSSYEQYF

CDR3 length: 14
D gene: NA
V gene: TRBV7-2
clone size: NA
CDR3 protein: CASSPQPASDTQYF

CDR3 length: 13
D gene: NA
V gene: TRBV12-3/TRBV12-4
clone size: NA
CDR3 protein: CASSLYGTYGYTF

CDR3 length: 13
D gene: TRBD2
V gene: TRBV29-1
clone size: NA
CDR3 protein: CSERGGTYNEQFF

CDR3 length: 11
D gene: NA
V gene: TRBV25-1
clone size: few
CDR3 protein: CASIRMDEQYF

CDR3 length: 16
D gene: NA
V gene: TRBV4-3
clone size: few
CDR3 protein: CASSQDYNSGANVLTF

CDR3 length: 17
D gene: TRBD2
V gene: TRBV7-2
clone size: NA
CDR3 protein: CASSLDRVAGGKETQYF

CDR3 length: 14
D gene: NA
V gene: TRBV18
clone size: NA
CDR3 protein: CASSSLYAPYEQYF

CDR3 length: 13
D gene: TRBD2
V gene: TRBV24-1
clone size: once
CDR3 protein: CATRDAGGYEQYF

CDR3 length: 15
D gene: NA
V gene: TRBV25-1
clone size: NA
CDR3 protein: CASSELDSQGNTIYF

CDR3 length: 15
D gene: TRBD1
V gene: TRBV3-1
clone size: NA
CDR3 protein: CASSQQGGFSYEQYF

CDR3 length: 15
D gene: NA
V gene: TRBV18
clone size: few
CDR3 protein: CASSPARGYYNEQFF

CDR3 length: 18
D gene: NA
V gene: TRBV6-5
clone size: NA
CDR3 protein: CASSLGFRGSWDSGELFF

CDR3 length: 18
D gene: NA
V gene: TRBV9
clone size: few
CDR3 protein: CASSTNHVDGHSGNTIYF

CDR3 length: 15
D gene: TRBD2
V gene: TRBV20-1
clone size: few
CDR3 protein: CSARDGTSGTGTQYF

CDR3 length: 14
D gene: TRBD2
V gene: TRBV5-1
clone size: many
CDR3 protein: CASSPRGGNYEQYF

CDR3 length: 15
D gene: TRBD1
V gene: TRBV7-2
clone size: NA
CDR3 protein: CASSFTGGTFNEQFF

CDR3 length: 15
D gene: NA
V gene: TRBV9
clone size: NA
CDR3 protein: CASSVVGANTGELFF

CDR3 length: 16
D gene: NA
V gene: TRBV29-1
clone size: few
CDR3 protein: CSVEVGSGGSVGEAFF